The subject of this entry is one TCR beta chain. At one end the junction does not follow the germline gene, possibly because of a read error. The data are from a study of blood T cell repertoires in COVID-19. Germline CDR1 reads LNHDA; CDR2 reads SQIVND (reference sequence). This CDR3 region has 14 residues. Here immunoSEQ multiplex PCR was the method, and the copy in TCRdb shows in-frame clones only, minus some. The sample yields about 190,000 clones, more than 60% seen once. The sample consisted of peripheral blood. The rearrangement joins TRBV19 to TRBJ1-1; maybe TRBD1 (6 bases). The receptor's source is a middle-aged man who had recovered from COVID-19. This chain's CDR3 is CASGMGHSLTEAFF. CDR3 in DNA: TGTGCCAGTGGTATGGGACATTCATTGACTGAAGCTTTCTTT. The full variable domain, rest sourced from reference TRBV19 and TRBJ1-1, is DGGITQSPKYLFRKEGQNVTLSCEQNLNHDAMYWYRQDPGQGLRLIYYSQIVNDFQKGDIAEGYSVSREKKESFPLTVTSAQKNPTAFYLCASGMGHSLTEAFFGQGTRLTVV.